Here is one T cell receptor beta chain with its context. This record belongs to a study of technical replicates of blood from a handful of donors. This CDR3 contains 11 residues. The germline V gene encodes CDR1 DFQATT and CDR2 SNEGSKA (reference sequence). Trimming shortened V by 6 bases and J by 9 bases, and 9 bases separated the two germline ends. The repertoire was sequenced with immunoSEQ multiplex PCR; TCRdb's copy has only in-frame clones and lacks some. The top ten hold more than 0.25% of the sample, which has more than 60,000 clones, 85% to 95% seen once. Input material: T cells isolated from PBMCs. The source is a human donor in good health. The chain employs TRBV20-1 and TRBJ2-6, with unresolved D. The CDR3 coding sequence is TGCAGTGCGTCTCCGTTCAACGTCCTGACTTTC. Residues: CSASPFNVLTF.